This T cell receptor beta chain stems from a study of T cells after yellow fever vaccination (dated 2019 in TCRdb). In the study overall: Libraries from fractions with low cell numbers were prepared with the SMART-Seq v4 Ultra Low Input RNA kit. To follow T-cell clones before and after primary and booster YFV17D yellow fever vaccination, bulk TCR alpha and beta repertoires were sequenced over time. Two healthy male donors, one aged 18 to 29 and one aged 30 to 40 years, made up the cohort. Blood samples were taken at several timepoints before and after primary and secondary immunization, and bulk PBMC replicates and cell subsets were isolated.

Beyond this particular receptor, the publication reports: The secondary T-cell response was weaker than the primary response but faster, peaking on day 5 instead of day 15. Most clones expanded after primary vaccination (96% of CD4 and 88% of CD8) were re-detected after the booster, suggesting that broad memory maintenance occurred. A small share of clonotypes was detected in both CD4 and CD8 compartments, with the overlap likely arising from convergent recombination. Computational filtering was needed because FACS-sorted repertoires could contain abundant contaminating clonotypes from the bulk population. Because the study included only two donors, the extent to which the findings can be generalized is limited.

Sequencer: Illumina NovaSeq 6000. TCR cDNA was synthesized by 5'RACE template switching, through which a universal primer site and unique molecular identifiers were introduced. cDNA synthesis was primed from both the TCR alpha and TCR beta constant segments. Two PCR steps were used to amplify libraries, with sample barcodes and sequencing adapters being added in the second step. Sequencing of libraries was done on Illumina HiSeq 2500 (2x100 bp) or NovaSeq (2x150 bp). The source study handled its data this way. Reads were demultiplexed and collapsed into UMI consensus sequences with MIGEC, and V(D)J alignment was performed with MiXCR. Clonotypes responding to the vaccine were identified with edgeR on replicate PBMC samples, with the criteria of FDR below 0.01 and a log2 fold change above 5 up to day 15. CD4 or CD8 identity was assigned to each bulk clonotype according to whether the clonotype was present at higher abundance in the sequenced CD4 repertoire or the sequenced CD8 repertoire. TCRdb reanalyzed the raw reads on its own, using fastp at Q25 for trimming and MiXCR for clone calling, and kept in-frame beta chains. All rows with the same CDR3 protein become a single entry with the most common DNA and genes. The V and J calls shown here were made by TCRdb, not taken from the authors' results. This sample gives hundreds of thousands of distinct CDR3 sequences in total; about 19% of them show up just once. Jointly, the top ten make up roughly a sixth of the sample.

The CDR3 numbers 15 residues from cysteine through phenylalanine. Of the read, only the CDR3 DNA is kept; its 45 bases are in frame from base 1. V and J are trimmed by 7 bases and 4 bases, and the gene matches miss 8 bases of the junction. Via the germline V gene, CDR1 is MNHNS and CDR2 SASEGT. The treatment or condition tag for this specimen amounts to: live attenuated yellow fever vaccine strain. At every blood-draw timepoint, two biological replicates of bulk PBMCs were collected. A standard Ficoll-Paque protocol was used to isolate PBMCs from peripheral blood. RNA was extracted with TriZol from bulk PBMCs, CD4 and CD8 fractions, and dextramer-positive and dextramer-negative fractions. On this clonotype itself: The antigen it binds to is not known. No qualities accompany the bases; no much larger clone lies one base away.

The starting material was PBMCs, obtained before the yellow fever booster vaccination. Recombination connected TRBV6-1 to TRBJ2-7; 12 of the junction bases match TRBD2. This TCR was recovered from a man between 18 and 35 years old who received the YFV17D yellow fever vaccine. Here is the DNA: TGTGCCAGCACCTTATTGACTAGCGGGGGATACGAGCAGTACTTC. Translated, it reads CASTLLTSGGYEQYF.